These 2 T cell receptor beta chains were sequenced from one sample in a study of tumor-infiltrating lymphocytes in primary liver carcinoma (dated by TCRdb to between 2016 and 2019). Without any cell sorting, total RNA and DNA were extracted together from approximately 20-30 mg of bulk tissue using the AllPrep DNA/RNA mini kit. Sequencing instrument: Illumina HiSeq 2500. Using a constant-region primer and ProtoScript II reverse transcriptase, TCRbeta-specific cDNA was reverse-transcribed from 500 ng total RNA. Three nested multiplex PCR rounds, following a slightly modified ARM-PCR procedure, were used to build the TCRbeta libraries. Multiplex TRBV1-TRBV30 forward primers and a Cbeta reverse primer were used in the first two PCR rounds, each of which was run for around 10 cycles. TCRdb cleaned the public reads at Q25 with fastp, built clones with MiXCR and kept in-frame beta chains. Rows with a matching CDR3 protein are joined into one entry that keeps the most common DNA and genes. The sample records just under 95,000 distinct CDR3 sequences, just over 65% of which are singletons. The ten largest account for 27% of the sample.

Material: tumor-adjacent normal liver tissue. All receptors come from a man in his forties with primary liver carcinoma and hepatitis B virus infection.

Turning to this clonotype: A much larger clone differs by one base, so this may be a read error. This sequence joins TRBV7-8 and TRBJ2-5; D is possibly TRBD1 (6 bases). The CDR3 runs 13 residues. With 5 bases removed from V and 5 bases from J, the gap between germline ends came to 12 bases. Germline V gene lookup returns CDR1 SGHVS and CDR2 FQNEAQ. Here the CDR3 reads CASSPGVLETQYF. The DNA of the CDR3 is TGTGCCAGCAGCCCAGGGGTGTTGGAGACCCAGTACTTC.

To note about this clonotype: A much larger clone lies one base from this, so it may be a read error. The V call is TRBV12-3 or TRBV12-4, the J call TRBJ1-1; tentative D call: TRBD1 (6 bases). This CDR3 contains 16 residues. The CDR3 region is CASNLGRPQGMGEAFF. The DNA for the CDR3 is TGTGCCAGCAATTTAGGGCGCCCGCAGGGGATGGGTGAAGCTTTCTTT.